The TCR beta chain described here comes from a study of cytomegalovirus exposure and HLA in healthy donors. Primers for the PCR totalled 60 Vbeta and 13 Jbeta. Sequenced by immunoSEQ multiplex PCR; TCRdb stores in-frame clones only, minus some. Its listing shows tens of thousands of clones. The CDR3 length is 15 residues. The V end was cut by 6 bases, the J end by 1 base, with 12 bases between. The germline CDR1 and CDR2 sequences are MNHEY and SVGAGI. The V call is TRBV6-5, the J call TRBJ2-2; perhaps TRBD1 as D (6 bases). Sequenced material: PBMCs. The source is a woman in her forties or fifties in good health and CMV-seropositive. The chain's CDR3 is CASSQRGQNTGELFF. CDR3 sequence (DNA): TGTGCCAGCAGCCAACGGGGACAGAACACCGGGGAGCTGTTTTTT.